The clone carrying this T cell receptor (beta chain) has at least ten counts. No antigen is known for it. Methods described previously were used for bulk TCR libraries, and listed TCR primers were applied. TCRdb reanalysed the PCR reads using MiXCR and keeps one entry per CDR3 protein. The sample includes about 65,000 distinct CDR3 sequences, approximately 18% of them seen just once. The data were obtained in a study of molecular identifiers for immune sequencing clone quantification. Background on the study: Replicates involved a five-way split of RNA from roughly 21,000 or 96,000 naive CD8 cells, with sequencing of four.

Sorting was used to obtain naive CD8 T cells (CD8+CD4-CCR7+CD45RA+). Study-level findings and limits: Clones that had above 20 RNA copies took up over 97% of effector molecules but under 1% in naive cells.

Germline V gene data show CDR1 as DFQATT and CDR2 as SNEGSKA (reference sequence). This CDR3 spans 13 amino acids. V shed 6 bases, J shed 6 bases, and the junction held 8 bases outside the gene matches. The J gene is TRBJ2-7, the V gene TRBV20-1; 10 positions agree with TRBD1. This receptor was taken from a human donor in good health. Some libraries in this study had Jurkat cell RNA spiked in. Sequencing used naive CD8+ T cells from blood, with Jurkat cell RNA spiked in. Documented subset: FACS-sorted CD8+CD4-CCR7+CD45RA+ naive T cells. The CDR3 loop reads CSAPGTGEVEQYF. In DNA form, the CDR3 reads TGCAGTGCCCCTGGGACAGGGGAGGTCGAGCAGTACTTC.